These 8 T cell receptor beta chains were sequenced from one sample in a study of cytomegalovirus exposure and HLA in healthy donors. This table comes from immunoSEQ multiplex PCR, and its TCRdb copy is limited to in-frame clones, with some not included. The sample records 150,000 or so clones, roughly 87% being singletons. The source material was PBMCs. All receptors come from a woman between 18 and 29 years old in good health and CMV-seropositive.

This clone has just one count. The V call is TRBV11-1, the J call TRBJ2-5; perhaps TRBD1 as D (5 bases). The ends were cut back, 4 bases at V and 7 bases at J, with 13 bases in the middle. This CDR3 has 13 residues. The germline gives CDR1 SGHAT, CDR2 FQDESV (reference sequence). As DNA, the CDR3 is TGTGCCAGCAGCTGGGGCAGGGATTCGACCCAGTACTTC. Amino acids: CASSWGRDSTQYF.

The chain is built from TRBV6-5 and TRBJ2-2; TRBD2 might be the D (5 bases). Trimming took off 0 bases at V and 0 bases at J, with 5 bases between the two ends. The germline V gene has CDR1 MNHEY and CDR2 SVGAGI. CDR3 length: 15 amino acids. The DNA for the CDR3 is TGTGCCAGCAGTTACTCGCGGGCGAACACCGGGGAGCTGTTTTTT. It encodes CASSYSRANTGELFF.

This clone was observed a single time. The V call is TRBV7-6, the J call TRBJ2-2, with 7 bases that match TRBD1. This CDR3 contains 15 residues. The germline V gene encodes CDR1 SGHVS and CDR2 FNYEAQ. The V and J ends lost 1 base and 3 bases, in that order; junction bases with no gene match: 2. CDR3 residues: CASSLGGGDTGELFF. The CDR3 DNA follows: TGTGCCAGCAGCTTAGGAGGGGGCGACACCGGGGAGCTGTTTTTT.

The rearrangement joins TRBV5-8 to TRBJ1-1; the D is unclear. Trimming removed 2 bases at V and 0 bases at J, with 11 bases between. The CDR3 is 15 residues long. The germline gives CDR1 SGHTS, CDR2 YDEGEE. The CDR3 DNA sequence: TGTGCCAGCAGCTTTGAGGTCAAAATGAACACTGAAGCTTTCTTT. Translated: CASSFEVKMNTEAFF.

The V and J genes are TRBV5-6 and TRBJ1-6; tentative D call: TRBD1 (5 bases). There are 17 residues in the CDR3. The ends were cut back, 4 bases at V and 14 bases at J, with 28 bases in the middle. The germline V gene has CDR1 SGHDT and CDR2 YYEEEE. CDR3 sequence reads: CASSHQNRAGDLMTLHF. DNA for the CDR3: TGTGCCAGCAGCCACCAAAACCGGGCGGGGGACCTGATGACCCTCCACTTT.

The chain couples TRBV6-1 to TRBJ1-1, with D possibly being TRBD1 (5 bases). Germline V CDR1 and CDR2: MNHNS, SASEGT. This CDR3 has 15 residues. Trimming shortened V by 6 bases and J by 3 bases, and 17 bases separated the two germline ends. The CDR3 sequence is CASRYQEGWHTEAFF. The CDR3 DNA sequence: TGTGCCAGCAGATACCAGGAGGGGTGGCACACTGAAGCTTTCTTT.

The V call is TRBV10-3, the J call TRBJ1-5; no definite D call. V was trimmed by 0 bases and J by 8 bases, leaving 8 bases between them. The CDR3 is 13 residues long. Germline V gives CDR1 ENHRY, CDR2 SYGVKD. CDR3 region: CAISESSREPQHF. In DNA form, the CDR3 reads TGTGCCATCAGTGAGTCATCACGGGAGCCCCAGCATTTT.

The genes are TRBV6-6 and TRBJ1-2; TRBD1 might be the D (5 bases). The germline gives CDR1 MNHNY, CDR2 SVGAGI (reference sequence). The CDR3 runs to 15 residues. Trimming pared 6 bases from V and 1 base from J, leaving 15 bases between. CDR3 DNA: TGTGCCAGCAGGACGTGGAGGGACGGTAACTATGGCTACACCTTC. Translating it yields CASRTWRDGNYGYTF.